Following are 20 T cell receptor beta chains from one sample sequenced in a study of T cells in Graves' hyperthyroidism and ophthalmopathy. RNA transcripts yielded amplified TCR beta CDR3 regions. First-round RT-PCR with HTBI primers amplified the TCR CDR3 region. TCRdb re-called the multiplex PCR reads with MiXCR, one entry per CDR3 protein. This sample carries hundreds of thousands of distinct CDR3 sequences, 15% to 17% of them seen once, and the ten largest clones take roughly an eighth. The sequenced sample was blood. The source of these receptors is a woman aged 18-30 years with Graves' hyperthyroidism.

This clonotype showed up many times. J is TRBJ2-3 and V is TRBV5-6; maybe TRBD2 (5 bases). Germline V gene lookup returns CDR1 SGHDT and CDR2 YYEEEE. The ends were cut back, 4 bases at V and 2 bases at J, with 14 bases in the middle. This CDR3 contains 15 residues. The CDR3, as DNA: TGTGCCAGCAGCCCCCCCAGCGGCCACACAGATACGCAGTATTTT. Protein product: CASSPPSGHTDTQYF.

This clonotype was seen repeatedly, ten times or more. V usage is TRBV28 and J usage is TRBJ2-6; TRBD2 is a possible D gene (6 bases). The CDR3 covers 16 residues. V was trimmed by 5 bases and J by 4 bases, leaving 15 bases between them. Looked up from germline, CDR1 is MDHEN and CDR2 is SYDVKM. CDR3 sequence reads: CASSPGRGRGANVLTF. CDR3 nucleotide sequence: TGTGCCAGCAGTCCGGGGCGGGGCAGGGGGGCCAACGTCCTGACTTTC. The variable domain in full, with the rest retrieved from reference TRBV28 and TRBJ2-6, is DVKVTQSSRYLVKRTGEKVFLECVQDMDHENMFWYRQDPGLGLRLIYFSYDVKMKEKGDIPEGYSVSREKKERFSLILESASTNQTSMYLCASSPGRGRGANVLTFGAGSRLTVL.

This clonotype came up many times. The chain combines TRBV2 with TRBJ2-3, with 11 positions matching TRBD2. V was pared by 8 bases and J by 6 bases, with 7 bases of the junction left unmatched. This CDR3 has 14 residues. Germline V gene data show CDR1 as SNHLY and CDR2 as FYNNEI. This chain's CDR3 is CASSASGGTDTQYF. The CDR3 DNA reads TGTGCCAGCTCCGCTAGCGGGGGGACGGATACGCAGTATTTT.

As regards this clonotype: This may stem from a read error, because a much larger clone lies one nucleotide away. The genes are TRBV27 and TRBJ2-5; perhaps TRBD2 as D (5 bases). This CDR3 is 15 amino acids long. CDR1 MNHEY and CDR2 SMNVEV come from the germline V gene (reference sequence). With 6 bases removed from V and 5 bases from J, the gap between germline ends came to 19 bases. The CDR3 sequence: CASSRSVRVRETQYF. In DNA, the CDR3 is TGTGCCAGCAGCCGTAGCGTGAGGGTCCGTGAGACCCAGTACTTC.

CDR3 sequence (DNA): TGTGCCAGCAGCCTACAGGGCCACAATGAGCAGTTCTTC. Translating it yields CASSLQGHNEQFF. The chain carries TRBV7-6 and TRBJ2-1; tentatively, D is TRBD1 (6 bases). CDR1 SGHVS and CDR2 FNYEAQ come from the germline V gene. V dropped 5 bases and J dropped 5 bases, with 10 bases sitting between them. CDR3 length: 13 amino acids.

This clonotype has ten or more counts. This rearrangement joins TRBV2 to TRBJ1-2; tentatively, D is TRBD1 (6 bases). Germline assignment: CDR1 SNHLY and CDR2 FYNNEI. This CDR3 spans 17 amino acids. V shed 5 bases and J shed 1 base, with 20 bases lying between them. The CDR3 sequence is CASSIPSKGGSNYGYTF. The DNA for the CDR3 is TGTGCCAGCAGTATCCCTTCAAAGGGGGGCAGTAACTATGGCTACACCTTC.

The rearrangement joins TRBV20-1 to TRBJ2-3; the D is unclear. The CDR3 has 12 amino acids. Looked up from germline, CDR1 is DFQATT and CDR2 is SNEGSKA (reference sequence). The V end lost 4 bases, the J end lost 3 bases, and 8 bases lay between the germline ends. The CDR3 spells CSATTVTDTQYF. DNA for the CDR3: TGCAGTGCTACTACAGTTACAGATACGCAGTATTTT.

The chain combines TRBV11-2 with TRBJ1-5; D is unresolved. The CDR3 is made up of 18 amino acids. Germline V gene sequence: CDR1 SGHAT, CDR2 FQNNGV. Deletions cut 1 base from V and 0 bases from J, with 16 bases between. The CDR3 loop reads CASSLVNSHPYSNQPQHF. The CDR3 DNA follows: TGTGCCAGCAGCTTAGTTAACAGTCACCCTTATAGCAATCAGCCCCAGCATTTT.

In this sample, this clonotype turned up many times. V and J are TRBV13 and TRBJ2-3; 9 positions match TRBD2. V was clipped by 3 bases and J by 5 bases; unmatched bases: 9. The CDR3 runs to 16 residues. CDR1 is PRHDT and CDR2 is FYEKMQ in the germline V gene (reference sequence). CDR3 nucleotide sequence: TGTGCCAGCAGCTTCTTGCGGGGGGGCCGGGTAGATACGCAGTATTTT. Residues: CASSFLRGGRVDTQYF.

Note on this clonotype: A read error is possible here, since a much larger clone lies one base away. The chain carries TRBV7-2 and TRBJ2-1; 7 nucleotides match TRBD2. Trimming at V came to 4 bases and at J to 10 bases, leaving 13 bases not matched to a gene. The CDR3 runs to 15 residues. In germline, CDR1 is SGHTA, CDR2 FQGNSA. The CDR3 DNA follows: TGTGCCAGCAGCTCCACTAACGGGGGGACCAGGGAGCAGTTCTTC. This translates into CASSSTNGGTREQFF.

The chain combines TRBV2 with TRBJ1-3; D ambiguous. The germline CDR1 and CDR2 sequences are SNHLY and FYNNEI. The CDR3 has 14 amino acids. V was pared by 3 bases and J by 1 base, with 7 bases between. The chain's CDR3 is CASSDRRSGNTIYF. In nucleotides, the CDR3 is TGTGCCAGCAGTGATCGGCGGTCTGGAAACACCATATATTTT. Full variable domain (rest looked up from reference TRBV2 and TRBJ1-3): EPEVTQTPSHQVTQMGQEVILRCVPISNHLYFYWYRQILGQKVEFLVSFYNNEISEKSEIFDDQFSVERPDGSNFTLKIRSTKLEDSAMYFCASSDRRSGNTIYFGEGSWLTVV.

The chain uses TRBV4-1 and TRBJ1-1; no definite D call. CDR1 is MGHRA, CDR2 YSYEKL, per germline. Trimming cost V 4 bases and J 6 bases, with 18 bases left between them. The CDR3 contains 15 residues. The CDR3 sequence: CASSRSPGLSAEAFF. CDR3 in DNA: TGCGCCAGCAGCCGGTCACCGGGATTAAGCGCTGAAGCTTTCTTT.

This clonotype occurred many times. The chain carries TRBV12-5 and TRBJ2-1; a possible D gene is TRBD2 (5 bases). The length of the CDR3 is 14 residues. The germline V gene has CDR1 LGHNT and CDR2 FRNRAP. V was trimmed by 6 bases and J by 9 bases, leaving 18 bases between them. The CDR3 DNA reads as TGTGCTAGTGGCCCGGGTACGACGGGAAGTGAGCAGTTCTTC. Protein product: CASGPGTTGSEQFF.

This clonotype was seen at least ten times. The rearrangement uses TRBV11-3 and TRBJ1-1; unclear D gene. V lost 5 bases and J 11 bases, leaving 18 bases between the germline ends. This CDR3 is built from 13 residues. Germline-derived CDR1 and CDR2 are SGHNT and YENEEA. In nucleotides, the CDR3 is TGTGCCAGCAGCCAAACGGCGGCGACCGATGCTTTCTTT. Encoded protein: CASSQTAATDAFF.

The sample holds a few counts of this clonotype. The V call is TRBV20-1, the J call TRBJ2-5; 13 positions agree with TRBD2. The CDR3 has 15 amino acids. CDR1 is DFQATT, CDR2 SNEGSKA, per germline (reference sequence). J was trimmed by 7 bases and V by 3 bases; bases with no gene match: 8. This chain's CDR3 is CSARGTSGILRTQYF. The CDR3 DNA is TGCAGTGCTAGGGGGACTAGCGGGATTTTGCGGACCCAGTACTTC.

This clonotype was picked up many times. The rearrangement uses TRBV7-9 and TRBJ1-1, with TRBD1 as a possible D gene (6 bases). Trimming shortened V by 4 bases and J by 3 bases, and 21 bases separated the two germline ends. The germline V gene encodes CDR1 SEHNR and CDR2 FQNEAQ (reference sequence). This CDR3 contains 17 residues. The CDR3 DNA is TGTGCCAGCAGCTCCTCTTGGGGGGCGGGTGGGGACACTGAAGCTTTCTTT. Translating gives CASSSSWGAGGDTEAFF.

This clonotype was found many times. This rearrangement joins TRBV20-1 to TRBJ2-1; 7 nucleotides align to TRBD2. This CDR3 region has 15 residues. The J segment lost 10 bases and the V segment lost 6 bases, leaving 18 bases of the junction unmatched. The germline gives CDR1 DFQATT, CDR2 SNEGSKA (reference sequence). The CDR3 coding sequence is TGCAGTGCGCCACAGTACGGGGGGTTTGCAATAGAGCAGTTCTTC. Protein product: CSAPQYGGFAIEQFF.

This clonotype was detected ten times or more. V is TRBV7-8 and J is TRBJ1-1, with 9 bases aligning to TRBD1. This CDR3 has 17 residues. The germline gives CDR1 SGHVS, CDR2 FQNEAQ. V was clipped by 2 bases and J by 7 bases; unmatched bases: 14. This CDR3 reads CASSLSFRRDRAVEAFF. Written as DNA, the CDR3 is TGTGCCAGCAGCTTATCATTTCGGAGGGACAGGGCGGTTGAAGCTTTCTTT.

This clonotype has just a few counts. The CDR3 DNA is TGTGCCACCCGGGGGGGCTCTGGAAACACCATATATTTT. Encoded protein: CATRGGSGNTIYF. J is TRBJ1-3 and V is TRBV2; tentative D call: TRBD1 (5 bases). With 10 bases removed from V and 0 bases from J, the gap between germline ends came to 10 bases. This CDR3 is built from 13 residues. Germline V CDR1 and CDR2: SNHLY, FYNNEI.

V gene TRBV6-5 combines with J gene TRBJ2-6; the D is unclear. CDR1 is MNHEY, CDR2 SVGAGI, per germline. The CDR3 is 14 amino acids. Trimming removed 0 bases from V and 4 bases from J, with 4 bases in between. The CDR3 protein is CASSYSGGANVLTF. The DNA of the CDR3 is TGTGCCAGCAGTTACTCCGGGGGGGCCAACGTCCTGACTTTC.